This record looks at one T cell receptor (beta chain) sequence and its context. This record belongs to a study of blood T cell repertoires in COVID-19. Overall study: Whether acute or convalescent, the COVID-19 samples came from the United States, Italy and Spain. The cDNA or gDNA used as material had been derived from T cells, B-cell-depleted T cells, or PBMCs.

In the study's own analysis: Nucleated cell counts were estimated from reference gene primer amplification. This table comes from immunoSEQ multiplex PCR, and its TCRdb copy is limited to in-frame clones, with some not included. The V and J calls and clone size were taken over from that table, and D and trimming were inferred from the DNA. The sample lists around 93,000 clones; around 80% were seen once. J gave up 6 bases and V 5 bases, and 2 bases lay outside the gene matches. CDR3 length equals 13 residues. CDR1 is MNHEY, CDR2 SVGEGT, per germline. The sequenced material came from peripheral blood. The TCR originated in a man between 60 and 70 years old with acute or convalescent COVID-19. The gene calls are TRBV6-2 or TRBV6-3 and TRBJ2-2; TRBD1 aligns across 8 bases. CDR3: CASSRTGSGELFF. CDR3 coding DNA: TGTGCCAGCAGTCGGACAGGGTCCGGGGAGCTGTTTTTT.